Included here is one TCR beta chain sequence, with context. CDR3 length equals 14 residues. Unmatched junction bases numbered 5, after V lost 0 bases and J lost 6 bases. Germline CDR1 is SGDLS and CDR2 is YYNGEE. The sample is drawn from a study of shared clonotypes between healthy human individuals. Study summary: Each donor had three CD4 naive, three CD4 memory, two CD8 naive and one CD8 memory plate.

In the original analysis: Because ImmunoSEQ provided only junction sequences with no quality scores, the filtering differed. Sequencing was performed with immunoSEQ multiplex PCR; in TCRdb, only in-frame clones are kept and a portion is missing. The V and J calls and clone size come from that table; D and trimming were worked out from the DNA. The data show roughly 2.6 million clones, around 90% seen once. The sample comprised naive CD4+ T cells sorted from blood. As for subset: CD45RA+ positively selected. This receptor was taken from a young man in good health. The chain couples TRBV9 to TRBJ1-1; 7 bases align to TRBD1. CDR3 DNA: TGTGCCAGCAGCGTAGTCCAGGGGGTATCTGAAGCTTTCTTT. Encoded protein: CASSVVQGVSEAFF.